What follows are 27 T cell receptor beta chains derived from one specimen sequenced in a study of Ad26.COV2.S vaccination and SARS-CoV-2 variants. The data were produced by immunoSEQ multiplex PCR, yet TCRdb's version contains in-frame clones alone and is incomplete. The sample has roughly 100,000 clones, roughly 80% seen once; the top ten hold 17%. Here the sequenced sample was peripheral blood, taken after recovery from COVID-19. The receptor set was obtained from a human donor who had recovered from COVID-19.

The chain carries TRBV7-9 and TRBJ2-7; 8 nucleotides line up with TRBD1. The CDR3 is 15 residues long. Looked up from germline, CDR1 is SEHNR and CDR2 is FQNEAQ (reference sequence). The ends lost 3 bases at V and 1 base at J; junction bases unmatched: 5. CDR3 region: CASSFGTGPSYEQYF. The CDR3 nucleotides are TGTGCCAGCAGCTTCGGGACAGGCCCTTCCTACGAGCAGTACTTC.

The chain uses TRBV9 and TRBJ2-3; 12 bases are a match to TRBD1. Germline V lookup: CDR1 SGDLS, CDR2 YYNGEE. J lost 5 bases, V lost 4 bases, and 8 bases had no gene match. The CDR3 loop spans 16 amino acids. In DNA form, the CDR3 reads TGTGCCAGCAGCCTAGGGGGACAGGGGGCTTTAGATACGCAGTATTTT. Amino acid sequence: CASSLGGQGALDTQYF.

The genes are TRBV29-1 and TRBJ2-1; perhaps TRBD2 as D (5 bases). Germline values: CDR1 SQVTM, CDR2 ANQGSEA. CDR3 length: 11 amino acids. Trimming took 5 bases from V and 9 from J, leaving 11 bases between them. The CDR3 bases are TGCAGCGTTTTGAGGGCCGGTGAGCAGTTCTTC. This encodes CSVLRAGEQFF.

This rearrangement joins TRBV4-1 to TRBJ2-5; perhaps TRBD2 as D (6 bases). The CDR3 is 16 residues long. V lost 0 bases to trimming and J lost 4 bases, with 15 bases between them. CDR1 MGHRA and CDR2 YSYEKL come from the germline V gene. The CDR3 sequence is CASSQDLGLNLETQYF. In DNA, the CDR3 is TGCGCCAGCAGCCAAGATCTGGGACTCAACTTAGAGACCCAGTACTTC.

This chain uses TRBV6-2 or TRBV6-3 with TRBJ1-5; D uncertain. The length of the CDR3 is 13 residues. CDR1 MNHEY and CDR2 SVGEGT come from the germline V gene. V lost 5 bases, J lost 9 bases, and 14 bases lay in between. As DNA, the CDR3 is TGTGCCAGCAGTACACGAGCTCCGGGGCCCCAGCATTTT. Amino acids: CASSTRAPGPQHF.

This clone was seen once. The chain joins TRBV28 to TRBJ1-4; D unresolved. CDR3 length: 18 amino acids. Trimming cost V 4 bases and J 0 bases, with 18 bases left between them. Germline V gene sequence: CDR1 MDHEN, CDR2 SYDVKM. The chain's CDR3 is CASSSPQRGRATNEKLFF. For the CDR3, the DNA is TGTGCCAGCAGTTCACCACAACGAGGGCGTGCAACTAATGAAAAACTGTTTTTT.

The rearrangement joins TRBV5-1 to TRBJ2-3; 9 bases fit TRBD1. V shed 4 bases, J shed 2 bases, and the junction held 5 bases outside the gene matches. CDR1 and CDR2 (germline): SGHRS, YFSETQ. This CDR3 comprises 15 residues. The CDR3 loop reads CASSPRDRDTDTQYF. For the CDR3, the DNA is TGCGCCAGCAGCCCCCGGGACAGGGACACAGATACGCAGTATTTT.

A word on this clone: A much larger clonotype is one base distant, so this may be a read error. This chain connects TRBV5-1 to TRBJ2-3; D is unresolved. Trimming left V 0 bases short and J 0 bases short, with 8 bases between. The CDR3 extends over 15 amino acids. The germline CDR1 and CDR2 sequences are SGHRS and YFSETQ. DNA of the CDR3: TGCGCCAGCAGCTTGGGGTTAACTAGCACAGATACGCAGTATTTT. Translation: CASSLGLTSTDTQYF.

This rearrangement joins TRBV10-3 to TRBJ2-2; possibly TRBD1 or TRBD2 for D (6 bases each). The CDR3 length is 14 residues. V was shortened by 7 bases and J by 5 bases, with 14 bases between the two germline ends. CDR1 and CDR2 from the germline V gene are ENHRY and SYGVKD. The CDR3 reads CAITPGAGTGELFF. The CDR3 bases are TGTGCCATCACTCCGGGGGCAGGTACCGGGGAGCTGTTTTTT.

This clone was counted between two and nine times. The V and J genes are TRBV4-2 and TRBJ1-1; TRBD1 matches 7 bases. Per the germline V gene, CDR1 is LGHNA and CDR2 is YNFKEQ. CDR3 length equals 15 residues. V gave up 5 bases and J gave up 7 bases; unmatched junction bases: 13. The chain's CDR3 is CASSNPIRGLGEAFF. DNA for the CDR3: TGTGCCAGCAGCAACCCCATAAGGGGGCTGGGTGAAGCTTTCTTT.

V and J are TRBV10-3 and TRBJ2-1; no firm D call. With 2 bases removed from V and 0 bases from J, the gap between germline ends came to 8 bases. The CDR3 runs to 15 residues. CDR1 is ENHRY, CDR2 SYGVKD, per germline. The CDR3 DNA is TGTGCCATCAGTGAGGGACCATCCTCCTACAATGAGCAGTTCTTC. Its protein product is CAISEGPSSYNEQFF.

V and J are TRBV14 and TRBJ1-2; a possible D gene is TRBD1 (5 bases). CDR3 length equals 15 residues. The V and J ends lost 4 bases and 4 bases respectively, with 16 bases between them. CDR1 SGHDN and CDR2 FVKESK come from the germline V gene. The CDR3 sequence is CASSPSEGTGYGYTF. CDR3 DNA: TGTGCCAGCAGCCCGAGTGAGGGGACCGGCTATGGCTACACCTTC.

The chain employs TRBV3-1 (or the pseudogene TRBV3-2) and TRBJ2-7; 8 bases are shared with TRBD1. Germline CDR1 and CDR2: LGHDT and YNNKEL (reference sequence). Trimming cost V 3 bases and J 2 bases; bases outside gene matches: 6. This CDR3 is 15 amino acids long. The CDR3 nucleotides read TGTGCCAGCAGCCAGCCCGGACAGGGAACCTACGAGCAGTACTTC. This translates into CASSQPGQGTYEQYF.

The V call is TRBV6-1, the J call TRBJ2-6; a possible D gene is TRBD1 (6 bases). Germline V gene data show CDR1 as MNHNS and CDR2 as SASEGT. This CDR3 region has 15 residues. V gave up 3 bases and J gave up 2 bases, with 8 bases separating them. This CDR3 is CASSERDTGANVLTF. The CDR3 DNA reads as TGTGCCAGCAGTGAGAGGGACACTGGGGCCAACGTCCTGACTTTC.

The J gene is TRBJ1-4, the V gene TRBV10-3; 11 bases agree with TRBD1. The CDR3 consists of 15 residues. V shed 6 bases and J 5 bases; nucleotides not matched to a gene: 5. Germline V lookup: CDR1 ENHRY, CDR2 SYGVKD. The CDR3 nucleotides read TGTGCCATCAGGCGGACAGGGGGCTTAAATGAAAAACTGTTTTTT. Its protein is CAIRRTGGLNEKLFF.

The chain recombines TRBV27 with TRBJ1-5; possibly TRBD1 for D (6 bases). V was clipped by 5 bases and J by 6 bases, with 11 bases between them. Germline V lookup: CDR1 MNHEY, CDR2 SMNVEV (reference sequence). The CDR3 runs 13 residues. The CDR3, as DNA: TGTGCCAGCAGTACAGGGTTGGGTCAGCCCCAGCATTTT. This gives the protein CASSTGLGQPQHF.

The V call is TRBV6-4, the J call TRBJ1-2; 11 nucleotides agree with TRBD1. The CDR3 totals 13 residues. The V gene's germline CDR1 is MRHNA and CDR2 SNTAGT. The V gene end was trimmed by 6 bases and the J gene end by 7 bases; junction bases not matched to a gene: 4. Here the CDR3 reads CASRSGQGAGYTF. DNA for the CDR3: TGTGCCAGCAGAAGCGGACAGGGGGCTGGCTACACCTTC.

V gene TRBV6-1 combines with J gene TRBJ2-1; no clear D. Germline-derived CDR1 and CDR2 are MNHNS and SASEGT. The CDR3 extends over 12 amino acids. Trimming removed 0 bases from V and 7 bases from J, with 4 bases in between. CDR3: CASSEAGNEQFF. The DNA of the CDR3 is TGTGCCAGCAGTGAAGCAGGTAATGAGCAGTTCTTC.

The rearrangement uses TRBV29-1 and TRBJ2-1; D tentatively reads TRBD1 or TRBD2 (5 bases each). Looked up from germline, CDR1 is SQVTM and CDR2 is ANQGSEA. The CDR3 runs 13 residues. V lost 7 bases to trimming and J lost 3 bases, with 13 bases between them. As DNA, the CDR3 is TGCAGCGGGGACGGGGTTGGCTACAATGAGCAGTTCTTC. Translation: CSGDGVGYNEQFF.

This chain links TRBV6-5 with TRBJ2-1, with 10 bases matching TRBD2. J gave up 9 bases and V 8 bases, and 7 bases lay outside the gene matches. Germline V gene lookup returns CDR1 MNHEY and CDR2 SVGAGI. The CDR3 loop spans 13 amino acids. CDR3 bases: TGTGCCAGCGGCCAGCGGGGGGGCGGTGAGCAGTTCTTC. Translated: CASGQRGGGEQFF.

The chain links TRBV3-1 (or the pseudogene TRBV3-2) to TRBJ1-1; the D is unclear. V was trimmed by 1 base and J by 3 bases, leaving 9 bases between them. CDR1 LGHDT and CDR2 YNNKEL come from the germline V gene (reference sequence). The CDR3 has 14 residues. The CDR3 here is CASSQGRDYTEAFF. The CDR3, as DNA: TGTGCCAGCAGCCAAGGAAGGGATTACACTGAAGCTTTCTTT.

V is TRBV3-1 (or the pseudogene TRBV3-2) and J is TRBJ2-7; D might be TRBD1 (6 bases). CDR1 is LGHDT and CDR2 is YNNKEL in the germline V gene (reference sequence). The length of the CDR3 is 14 residues. Between the trimmed V and J ends, which lost 8 bases and 3 bases, there was a span of 17 bases. CDR3: CASREGGRHYEQYF. The CDR3 nucleotides read TGTGCCAGCCGCGAAGGGGGACGGCACTACGAGCAGTACTTC.

This chain links TRBV5-5 with TRBJ2-1; no firm D call. Trimming shortened V by 3 bases and J by 6 bases, and 7 bases separated the two germline ends. There are 12 residues in the CDR3. Germline V CDR1 and CDR2: SGHKS, YYEKEE (reference sequence). CDR3 sequence reads: CASSYSRNEQFF. CDR3 sequence (DNA): TGTGCCAGCAGCTACAGTCGCAATGAGCAGTTCTTC. Full variable domain (remainder filled in from reference TRBV5-5 and TRBJ2-1): DAGVTQSPTHLIKTRGQQVTLRCSPISGHKSVSWYQQVLGQGPQFIFQYYEKEERGRGNFPDRFSARQFPNYSSELNVNALLLGDSALYLCASSYSRNEQFFGPGTRLTVL.

V gene TRBV6-5 combines with J gene TRBJ1-1; no clear D. CDR1 is MNHEY and CDR2 is SVGAGI in the germline V gene. V was cut by 6 bases and J by 4 bases, with 15 bases left in between. The CDR3 covers 14 residues. CDR3: CASRGSGSGTEAFF. The CDR3 DNA follows: TGTGCCAGCAGGGGGAGCGGGAGCGGCACTGAAGCTTTCTTT.

The rearrangement uses TRBV4-1 and TRBJ1-1, with D unclear. The CDR3 length is 16 residues. Germline-derived CDR1 and CDR2 are MGHRA and YSYEKL. Deletions cut 0 bases from V and 2 bases from J, with 13 bases between. This chain's CDR3 is CASSQESRGGNTEAFF. Written as DNA, the CDR3 is TGCGCCAGCAGCCAAGAATCGCGGGGAGGTAACACTGAAGCTTTCTTT.

The chain's CDR3 is CASHNSRLNEQFF. The CDR3, as DNA: TGTGCCAGCCATAATTCCCGCCTCAATGAGCAGTTCTTC. The V call is TRBV27, the J call TRBJ2-1; D unresolved. The germline V and J ends were trimmed by 8 bases and 6 bases, with 14 bases remaining between them. Per germline, CDR1 MNHEY and CDR2 SMNVEV (reference sequence). The CDR3 spans 13 residues.

V gene TRBV7-9 combines with J gene TRBJ2-1, with no clear D. Looked up from germline, CDR1 is SEHNR and CDR2 is FQNEAQ (reference sequence). The CDR3 runs 14 residues. Trimming pared 3 bases from V and 0 bases from J, leaving 6 bases between. The CDR3 nucleotides are TGTGCCAGCAGCTTGCAGACCTCCTACAATGAGCAGTTCTTC. This translates into CASSLQTSYNEQFF.